This T cell receptor beta chain was sequenced for a study of response to subunit inactivated influenza vaccine. Study-wide findings and caveats: The authors offered the suggestion that each seasonal influenza vaccination recruits few new T cells.

TCRdb called the RT-PCR reads again in MiXCR, with one record for every CDR3 protein. Of approximately 250,000 distinct CDR3 sequences listed, 9.5% to 15% are singletons. This clonotype has a handful of counts. Its matching antigen is unknown. V was cut by 8 bases and J by 7 bases, with 18 bases left in between. The CDR3 contains 14 residues. The rearrangement uses TRBV12-3 or TRBV12-4 and TRBJ1-5; D possibly corresponds to TRBD1 (6 bases). The sample here was non-naive T cells sorted from PBMCs, taken about 14 days before vaccination. The source is a man in his forties or fifties who received an inactivated influenza vaccine. The CDR3 loop is CASRLGGARQPQHF. As DNA, the CDR3 is TGTGCCAGCCGACTTGGGGGGGCCCGACAGCCCCAGCATTTT.